These 28 T cell receptor beta chains were sequenced from one sample in a study of T cells in Graves' hyperthyroidism and ophthalmopathy. RNA transcripts provided the source from which TCR beta CDR3 regions were amplified. Initially, a first-round RT-PCR of the TCR CDR3 employed the HTBI primer set. MiXCR, applied by TCRdb to the multiplex PCR reads, yields one record per CDR3 protein. The table shows 500,000 to 600,000 distinct CDR3 sequences, with over 15% occurring only once. The source material was blood. These receptors were obtained from a woman aged 18 to 35 with Graves' hyperthyroidism.

This clonotype was seen more than once but under ten times. The V call is TRBV6-1, the J call TRBJ1-5, with 9 bases that match TRBD1. Germline CDR1 and CDR2: MNHNS and SASEGT. With V trimmed by 4 bases and J by 1 base, 11 bases remained unmatched. CDR3 length: 18 residues. For the CDR3, the DNA is TGTGCCAGCAGTGGTACCGGGACAGGGTTATGGAGCAATCAGCCCCAGCATTTT. Protein sequence: CASSGTGTGLWSNQPQHF.

The chain carries TRBV7-9 and TRBJ2-1; D possibly corresponds to TRBD1 (7 bases). Trimming stripped 5 bases from V and 7 bases from J, with 15 bases between. Germline CDR1 and CDR2: SEHNR and FQNEAQ (reference sequence). The CDR3 runs 14 residues. CDR3: CASSPSTGRNEQFF. For the CDR3, the DNA is TGTGCCAGCAGCCCATCGACAGGGAGGAATGAGCAGTTCTTC.

This clonotype was recorded at least ten times. The genes are TRBV20-1 and TRBJ2-5; weak D call: TRBD1 (6 bases). Trimming removed 4 bases at V and 3 bases at J, with 18 bases between. Germline V gene sequence: CDR1 DFQATT, CDR2 SNEGSKA (reference sequence). This CDR3 spans 15 amino acids. CDR3: CSATELGGGKETQYF. The CDR3 bases are TGCAGTGCTACCGAACTAGGGGGTGGGAAAGAGACCCAGTACTTC.

Ten or more counts support this clonotype. J is TRBJ2-7 and V is TRBV7-9; D unresolved. The CDR3 loop spans 14 amino acids. V lost 5 bases and J lost 2, with 13 bases in between. Germline V gene sequence: CDR1 SEHNR, CDR2 FQNEAQ (reference sequence). This CDR3 reads CASSPLPGAYEQYF. In DNA form, the CDR3 reads TGTGCCAGCAGCCCCCTGCCGGGCGCCTACGAGCAGTACTTC. The variable domain in full, with the rest retrieved from reference TRBV7-9 and TRBJ2-7, is DTGVSQNPRHKITKRGQNVTFRCDPISEHNRLYWYRQTLGQGPEFLTYFQNEAQLEKSRLLSDRFSAERPKGSFSTLEIQRTEQGDSAMYLCASSPLPGAYEQYFGPGTRLTVT.

This clonotype occurred many times. The chain links TRBV29-1 to TRBJ2-5; D may match TRBD1 or TRBD2 (7 bases each). Trimming left V 3 bases short and J 7 bases short, with 24 bases between. This CDR3 is 16 amino acids long. Germline loops: CDR1 SQVTM, CDR2 ANQGSEA. This chain's CDR3 is CSVDGLADLPGGTQYF. The CDR3 DNA is TGCAGCGTTGACGGCCTAGCGGACCTCCCAGGGGGGACCCAGTACTTC.

The chain uses TRBV5-1 and TRBJ1-1, with unresolved D. V shed 7 bases and J shed 0 bases, with 10 bases lying between them. Germline CDR1 SGHRS, CDR2 YFSETQ. The CDR3 extends over 13 amino acids. CDR3 DNA: TGCGCCAGCTCCTACACCATGAACACTGAAGCTTTCTTT. It translates to CASSYTMNTEAFF.

This clonotype was counted ten times or more. The rearrangement joins TRBV12-3 or TRBV12-4 to TRBJ2-3; tentatively, D is TRBD1 (5 bases). The CDR3 covers 15 residues. The V end was cut by 7 bases, the J end by 0 bases, with 14 bases between. CDR3 protein: CASNPNWGSTDTQYF. CDR3 DNA: TGTGCCAGCAACCCGAACTGGGGCAGCACAGATACGCAGTATTTT.

The rearrangement uses TRBV6-5 and TRBJ2-6, with D maybe TRBD1 (6 bases). Germline CDR1 is MNHEY and CDR2 is SVGAGI. Trimming cost V 2 bases and J 2 bases, with 7 bases left between them. CDR3 length: 15 amino acids. The CDR3 here is CASSYGTTGANVLTF. The CDR3 DNA follows: TGTGCCAGCAGTTACGGGACAACTGGGGCCAACGTCCTGACTTTC.

This clonotype was seen only a few times. This chain joins TRBV20-1 and TRBJ1-6; 7 bases match TRBD1. This CDR3 spans 15 amino acids. Trimming took 5 bases from V and 6 from J; bases not matched to a gene: 10. Germline V gives CDR1 DFQATT, CDR2 SNEGSKA (reference sequence). The CDR3 DNA reads TGCAGTGCTCGAAATACAGGGGAAGGTAATTCACCCCTCCACTTT. Translation: CSARNTGEGNSPLHF.

Many counts were recorded for this clonotype. The gene calls are TRBV28 and TRBJ2-3; D gene ambiguous. CDR3 size: 14 residues. Trimming took off 5 bases at V and 1 base at J, with 10 bases between the two ends. Germline-derived CDR1 and CDR2 are MDHEN and SYDVKM. The CDR3 spells CASSIPMGTDTQYF. CDR3 sequence (DNA): TGTGCCAGCAGTATACCAATGGGCACAGATACGCAGTATTTT. Full variable domain (remainder filled in from reference TRBV28 and TRBJ2-3): DVKVTQSSRYLVKRTGEKVFLECVQDMDHENMFWYRQDPGLGLRLIYFSYDVKMKEKGDIPEGYSVSREKKERFSLILESASTNQTSMYLCASSIPMGTDTQYFGPGTRLTVL.

This clonotype was detected ten times or more. The chain is built from TRBV11-3 and TRBJ2-1; tentatively, D is TRBD2 (7 bases). Germline CDR1 SGHNT, CDR2 YENEEA. The CDR3 spans 16 residues. The V and J ends lost 5 bases and 0 bases respectively, with 14 bases between them. CDR3 sequence: CASSRKRGASYNEQFF. Written as DNA, the CDR3 is TGTGCCAGCAGCAGAAAACGGGGGGCCTCCTACAATGAGCAGTTCTTC.

This clonotype occurred many times. J is TRBJ2-7 and V is TRBV4-1, with 7 bases identical to TRBD2. The CDR3 length is 15 residues. Germline assignment: CDR1 MGHRA and CDR2 YSYEKL. V was pared by 1 base and J by 9 bases, with 12 bases of the junction left unmatched. The chain's CDR3 is CASSQVEGGRRGQYF. In DNA form, the CDR3 reads TGCGCCAGCAGCCAAGTAGAGGGCGGGAGACGTGGGCAGTACTTC.

This clonotype was counted ten times or more. The chain couples TRBV20-1 to TRBJ1-1; tentative D call: TRBD1 (5 bases). The CDR3 runs to 13 residues. V was cut by 5 bases and J by 0 bases, with 10 bases left in between. Germline V gene sequence: CDR1 DFQATT, CDR2 SNEGSKA (reference sequence). The CDR3 coding sequence is TGCAGTGCTCTGACAGTTATGAACACTGAAGCTTTCTTT. Amino acids: CSALTVMNTEAFF.

This clonotype was detected a few times. V usage is TRBV16 and J usage is TRBJ1-5; D not resolved. CDR3 length equals 16 residues. Germline V gene sequence: CDR1 KGHSY, CDR2 FQNENV. The V and J ends lost 4 bases and 0 bases respectively, with 13 bases between them. Written as DNA, the CDR3 is TGTGCCAGCAGCCGCCCGGGAGGAACTAGCAATCAGCCCCAGCATTTT. Protein: CASSRPGGTSNQPQHF.

This clonotype has just a few counts. V gene TRBV12-3 or TRBV12-4 combines with J gene TRBJ1-4, with 7 bases fitting TRBD1. CDR3 length equals 14 residues. The V and J ends lost 6 bases and 4 bases, in that order; junction bases with no gene match: 5. CDR3 in DNA: TGTGCCAGCAGCCGGACAGGCTTTAATGAAAAACTGTTTTTT. Its protein product is CASSRTGFNEKLFF.

This clonotype was observed a handful of times. This sequence joins TRBV19 and TRBJ2-7; TRBD1 aligns across 7 bases. The CDR3 loop spans 15 amino acids. Germline CDR1 LNHDA, CDR2 SQIVND (reference sequence). J gave up 3 bases and V 8 bases, and 13 bases lay outside the gene matches. The CDR3 region has the DNA TGTGCCAGTTCGACGTCGGGACAGATATACTACGAGCAGTACTTC. Its protein is CASSTSGQIYYEQYF.

The table lists this clonotype with many counts. The chain joins TRBV20-1 to TRBJ2-7; D tentatively reads TRBD1 or TRBD2 (5 bases each). V shed 0 bases and J shed 2 bases, with 11 bases lying between them. Germline V gene lookup returns CDR1 DFQATT and CDR2 SNEGSKA (reference sequence). The CDR3 has 14 amino acids. CDR3 loop: CSARDRGRAYEQYF. CDR3 DNA: TGCAGTGCTAGAGATCGGGGCAGGGCCTACGAGCAGTACTTC.

This clonotype was observed a few times. The rearrangement joins TRBV20-1 to TRBJ2-7, with D possibly matching TRBD1 (6 bases). The CDR3 consists of 13 residues. With 1 base removed from V and 3 bases from J, the gap between germline ends came to 10 bases. The germline gives CDR1 DFQATT, CDR2 SNEGSKA (reference sequence). The CDR3 here is CSARGGTNYEQYF. As DNA, the CDR3 is TGCAGTGCTAGAGGGGGGACAAACTACGAGCAGTACTTC.

This clonotype was counted between two and nine times. The chain joins TRBV19 to TRBJ1-5, with unresolved D. The CDR3 totals 15 residues. Deletions cut 0 bases from V and 0 bases from J, with 6 bases between. Germline CDR1 and CDR2: LNHDA and SQIVND (reference sequence). The DNA of the CDR3 is TGTGCCAGTAGTATAGACTTTTATAGCAATCAGCCCCAGCATTTT. Its translation is CASSIDFYSNQPQHF.

This chain uses TRBV19 with TRBJ2-1; 11 nucleotides match TRBD2. This CDR3 spans 14 amino acids. V lost 8 bases and J lost 8; bases outside the gene matches: 8. From germline, CDR1 is LNHDA and CDR2 SQIVND (reference sequence). This CDR3 is CASETGLAGHEQFF. For the CDR3, the DNA is TGTGCCAGTGAGACCGGACTAGCGGGTCATGAGCAGTTCTTC.

The chain is built from TRBV6-4 and TRBJ2-1, with D possibly TRBD1 on 5 matching bases. V gave up 6 bases and J gave up 2 bases, with 8 bases separating them. Germline CDR1 reads MRHNA; CDR2 reads SNTAGT. The CDR3 totals 13 residues. CDR3 region: CASRRQTYNEQFF. CDR3 DNA sequence: TGTGCCAGCAGGAGACAGACCTACAATGAGCAGTTCTTC.

In this sample, this clonotype turned up a few times. The chain links TRBV19 to TRBJ1-5; TRBD1 agrees at 8 bases. The CDR3 runs to 13 residues. V was clipped by 10 bases and J by 6 bases; unmatched bases: 8. CDR1 is LNHDA and CDR2 is SQIVND in the germline V gene (reference sequence). In DNA, the CDR3 is TGTGCCACGACCGACAGGGGTAGTCAGCCCCAGCATTTT. It yields the protein CATTDRGSQPQHF.

This clonotype was seen a single time. V and J are TRBV27 and TRBJ2-2, with 11 bases that match TRBD2. J lost 5 bases, V lost 5 bases, and 10 bases had no gene match. CDR1 and CDR2 (germline): MNHEY, SMNVEV (reference sequence). This CDR3 region has 17 residues. The CDR3 region has the DNA TGTGCCAGCAGTAGGATAGCGGGAGGGCCGGGTACCGGGGAGCTGTTTTTT. The encoded protein is CASSRIAGGPGTGELFF.

The chain combines TRBV6-5 with TRBJ2-5; D gene unclear. Germline CDR1 MNHEY, CDR2 SVGAGI. The CDR3 consists of 14 residues. V dropped 0 bases and J dropped 9 bases, with 14 bases sitting between them. CDR3 nucleotides: TGTGCCAGCAGTTACTCTGCACAGTCCCCGGCCCAGTACTTC. This encodes CASSYSAQSPAQYF.

This clonotype was seen a handful of times. The chain has TRBV12-3 or TRBV12-4 and TRBJ1-5; D might be TRBD1 (5 bases). The CDR3 is 12 residues long. V shed 6 bases and J shed 6 bases, with 9 bases lying between them. The DNA for the CDR3 is TGTGCCAGCAGCACGACAGTTCAGCCCCAGCATTTT. Its protein product is CASSTTVQPQHF.

Many counts were recorded for this clonotype. The V call is TRBV24-1, the J call TRBJ2-1; TRBD2 matches at 11 bases. Germline CDR1 and CDR2: KGHDR and SFDVKD. The V and J ends lost 6 bases and 8 bases, in that order; junction bases with no gene match: 5. This CDR3 is 14 amino acids long. The DNA for the CDR3 is TGTGCCACCAGTAATAGCGGGAGGGCCCATGAGCAGTTCTTC. Its translation is CATSNSGRAHEQFF.

The sample holds many counts of this clonotype. V and J are TRBV6-1 and TRBJ1-1; 10 nucleotides line up with TRBD1. After removal of 1 base from V and 3 bases from J, the junction contained 14 bases not matched to a gene. Germline CDR1 reads MNHNS; CDR2 reads SASEGT. CDR3 length: 19 residues. The CDR3 DNA reads TGTGCCAGCAGTGAAGACGGTAGGGGACAGGGGATCGGGGACACTGAAGCTTTCTTT. Residues: CASSEDGRGQGIGDTEAFF.

This clonotype showed up just a few times. The CDR3 sequence: CSASTSGRHETQYF. The CDR3 DNA reads TGCAGTGCTAGTACTAGCGGGAGGCACGAGACCCAGTACTTC. The chain has TRBV20-1 and TRBJ2-5; TRBD2 agrees at 12 bases. Losses at the gene ends were 3 bases for V and 5 bases for J; bases not matched to a gene: 4. This CDR3 is built from 14 residues. Germline CDR1 is DFQATT and CDR2 is SNEGSKA (reference sequence).